What follows are 2 T cell receptor beta chains derived from one specimen sequenced in a study of T cells after yellow fever vaccination. TCRdb reprocessed the 5' RACE reads via MiXCR and lists one record per CDR3 protein. Of 100,000 to 150,000 distinct CDR3 sequences listed, around 7.2% were seen once; the top ten hold 2.5% to 3%. The sample consisted of CD4+ T cells sorted from PBMCs, taken approximately 40 days after the first yellow fever vaccination. These receptor sequences come from a man aged 18 to 29 who received the YFV17D yellow fever vaccine.

The table lists this clonotype with many counts. The chain has TRBV5-6 and TRBJ2-5; D not certain. Germline loops: CDR1 SGHDT, CDR2 YYEEEE. Trimming took 0 bases from V and 1 from J, leaving 7 bases between them. The CDR3 length is 14 residues. CDR3 DNA sequence: TGTGCCAGCAGCTTGGGCAACAGCCAAGAGACCCAGTACTTC. As protein: CASSLGNSQETQYF.

CDR3 sequence: CASSTSSQETQYF. The DNA for the CDR3 is TGTGCCAGCAGTACTAGCAGCCAAGAGACCCAGTACTTC. V and J are TRBV6-5 and TRBJ2-5; D is perhaps TRBD2 (6 bases). The CDR3 is 13 residues long. Trimming took 5 bases from V and 1 from J, leaving 8 bases between them. Germline loops: CDR1 MNHEY, CDR2 SVGAGI.